Below are 8 T cell receptor beta chains sequenced from a single sample in a study of shared clonotypes between healthy human individuals. Sequenced by immunoSEQ multiplex PCR; TCRdb stores in-frame clones only, minus some. The data contain under 1,100,000 clones, roughly 80% of them singletons. Sequenced: memory CD4+ T cells sorted from blood. The subset here: CD45RA-negative fraction. The receptors shown here come from a man aged 18 to 30 in good health.

This chain joins TRBV6-1 and TRBJ1-1, with 7 bases matching TRBD1. J lost 5 bases, V lost 4 bases, and 10 bases had no gene match. CDR3 length equals 15 residues. Germline lookup yields CDR1 MNHNS and CDR2 SASEGT. The CDR3 is CASSVHPSGGTEAFF. DNA for the CDR3: TGTGCCAGCAGTGTGCATCCATCAGGGGGGACTGAAGCTTTCTTT.

The chain uses TRBV6-1 and TRBJ1-1; perhaps TRBD1 as D (5 bases). V lost 6 bases, J lost 9 bases, and 11 bases lay in between. From germline, CDR1 is MNHNS and CDR2 SASEGT. The CDR3 length is 11 residues. The CDR3 region has the DNA TGTGCCAGCAGGGGGGAGGGGAAAGCTTTCTTT. This encodes CASRGEGKAFF.

Ten or more counts support this clone. This CDR3 reads CASSQGLAGVETQYF. The DNA of the CDR3 is TGCGCCAGCAGCCAAGGACTAGCGGGAGTGGAGACCCAGTACTTC. This sequence joins TRBV10-1 and TRBJ2-5; 13 bases are a match to TRBD2. J gave up 5 bases and V 6 bases, and 6 bases lay outside the gene matches. From germline, CDR1 is WNHNN and CDR2 SYGVQD (reference sequence). The CDR3 is 15 amino acids.

This chain links TRBV5-6 with TRBJ1-5; tentative D call: TRBD1 (6 bases). The CDR3 is made up of 14 amino acids. The V gene lost 4 bases and the J gene lost 3 bases, with 11 bases spanning the gap. Germline V gene sequence: CDR1 SGHDT, CDR2 YYEEEE. Written as DNA, the CDR3 is TGTGCCAGCAGCCAAGGACAGTCCAATCAGCCCCAGCATTTT. Amino acid sequence: CASSQGQSNQPQHF.

This chain links TRBV27 with TRBJ1-2; D is uncertain. Trimming cost V 5 bases and J 4 bases, with 11 bases left between them. CDR1 is MNHEY and CDR2 is SMNVEV in the germline V gene (reference sequence). The CDR3 has 13 amino acids. CDR3 bases: TGTGCCAGCAGTCCTCACACCCTCTATGGCTACACCTTC. Translated: CASSPHTLYGYTF.

J is TRBJ2-5 and V is TRBV5-6; TRBD2 might be the D (5 bases). This CDR3 spans 14 amino acids. Germline V gives CDR1 SGHDT, CDR2 YYEEEE. Trimming cost V 9 bases and J 3 bases, with 18 bases left between them. DNA for the CDR3: TGTGCCACTGGGGTAGCAGGACTTAAAGAGACCCAGTACTTC. Protein product: CATGVAGLKETQYF.

The CDR3 is CASSEAAGGRDTQYF. As DNA, the CDR3 is TGTGCCAGCAGTGAAGCGGCGGGGGGGCGGGATACGCAGTATTTT. This chain connects TRBV2 to TRBJ2-3, with TRBD2 matching over 9 bases. Trimming removed 0 bases from V and 6 bases from J; junction bases left unmatched: 4. Germline V gene data show CDR1 as SNHLY and CDR2 as FYNNEI. CDR3 length equals 15 residues.

In this sample, this clone turned up once. The rearrangement joins TRBV7-2 to TRBJ1-3, with TRBD1 identical over 9 bases. The junction had 6 bases not matched to a gene; V was cut back by 3 bases and J by 0 bases. Germline V gene data show CDR1 as SGHTA and CDR2 as FQGNSA. This CDR3 is built from 17 residues. Here the CDR3 reads CASSFGGQGSSGNTIYF. Here the CDR3 DNA reads TGTGCCAGCAGCTTTGGTGGACAGGGGAGCTCTGGAAACACCATATATTTT.